Listed below are T cell receptor beta chains from one sample, sequenced in a study of T cells after yellow fever vaccination. TCRdb reprocessed the 5' RACE reads via MiXCR and lists one record per CDR3 protein. The table lists some 320,000 distinct CDR3 sequences, 8.7% of them singletons. The sample here was PBMCs, taken on the day of the first yellow fever vaccination. The receptors derive from a man aged 18 to 35 who received the YFV17D yellow fever vaccine. CDR3s include the opening cysteine and the closing phenylalanine or tryptophan.

CASSVESTDTQYF	TRBV9	TRBJ2-3
CASSQAFGGEDTLYF	TRBV4-2	TRBJ2-3
CASSREARWSPLHF	TRBV6-1	TRBJ1-6
CASSQRADTQYF	TRBV4-2	TRBJ2-3
CSVESGLANSYNEQFF	TRBV29-1	TRBJ2-1
CASSLRTGASGSYTF	TRBV12-3/TRBV12-4	TRBJ1-2
CASRTIGGILGEQFF	TRBV6-2/TRBV6-3	TRBJ2-1
CSVEDYGVAGGREQFF	TRBV29-1	TRBJ2-1
CASREGAANTGELFF	TRBV12-3/TRBV12-4	TRBJ2-2
CASSFQGVRETQYF	TRBV7-9	TRBJ2-5